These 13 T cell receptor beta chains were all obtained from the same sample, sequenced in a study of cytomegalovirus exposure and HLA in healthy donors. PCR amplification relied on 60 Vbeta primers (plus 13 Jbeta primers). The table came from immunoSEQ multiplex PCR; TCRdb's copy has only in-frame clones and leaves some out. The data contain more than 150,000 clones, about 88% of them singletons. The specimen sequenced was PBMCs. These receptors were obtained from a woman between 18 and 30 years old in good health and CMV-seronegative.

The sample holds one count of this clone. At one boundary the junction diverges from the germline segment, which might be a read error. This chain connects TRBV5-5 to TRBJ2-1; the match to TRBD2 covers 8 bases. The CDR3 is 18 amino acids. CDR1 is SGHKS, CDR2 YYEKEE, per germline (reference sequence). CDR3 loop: CASSLRGPRTSPYSEQFF. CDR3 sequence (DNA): TGTGCCAGCAGCTTGCGGGGCCCCAGGACTAGCCCGTACAGTGAGCAGTTCTTC.

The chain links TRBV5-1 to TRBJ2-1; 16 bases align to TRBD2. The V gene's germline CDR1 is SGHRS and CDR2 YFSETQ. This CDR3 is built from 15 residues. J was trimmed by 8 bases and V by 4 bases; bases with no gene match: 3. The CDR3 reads CASSPGLAGGDEQFF. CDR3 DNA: TGCGCCAGCAGCCCGGGACTAGCGGGAGGGGATGAGCAGTTCTTC.

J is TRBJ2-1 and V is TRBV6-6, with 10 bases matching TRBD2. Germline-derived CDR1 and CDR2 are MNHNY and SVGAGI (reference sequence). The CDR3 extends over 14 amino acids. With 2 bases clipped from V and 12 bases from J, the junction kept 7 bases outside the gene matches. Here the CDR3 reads CASSYGAGTSVQFF. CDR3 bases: TGTGCCAGCAGTTACGGGGCCGGGACTAGCGTGCAGTTCTTC.

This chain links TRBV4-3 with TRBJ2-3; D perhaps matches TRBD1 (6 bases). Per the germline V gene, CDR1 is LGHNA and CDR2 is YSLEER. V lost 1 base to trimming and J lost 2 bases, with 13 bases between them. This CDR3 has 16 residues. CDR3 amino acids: CASSQAPGVNTDTQYF. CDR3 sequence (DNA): TGCGCCAGCAGCCAAGCCCCAGGGGTCAACACAGATACGCAGTATTTT.

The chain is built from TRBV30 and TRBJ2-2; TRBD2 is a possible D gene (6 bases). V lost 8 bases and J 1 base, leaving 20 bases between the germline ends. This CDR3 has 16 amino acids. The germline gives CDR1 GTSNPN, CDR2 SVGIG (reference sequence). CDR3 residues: CAGGLSGTGNTGELFF. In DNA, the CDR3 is TGTGCCGGAGGACTTTCCGGGACTGGGAACACCGGGGAGCTGTTTTTT.

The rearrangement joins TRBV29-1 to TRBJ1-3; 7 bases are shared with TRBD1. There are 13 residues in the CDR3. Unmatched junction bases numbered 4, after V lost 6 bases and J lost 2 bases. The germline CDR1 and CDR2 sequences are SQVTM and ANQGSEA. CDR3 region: CSVETGTGNTIYF. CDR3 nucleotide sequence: TGCAGCGTGGAGACAGGGACTGGAAACACCATATATTTT.

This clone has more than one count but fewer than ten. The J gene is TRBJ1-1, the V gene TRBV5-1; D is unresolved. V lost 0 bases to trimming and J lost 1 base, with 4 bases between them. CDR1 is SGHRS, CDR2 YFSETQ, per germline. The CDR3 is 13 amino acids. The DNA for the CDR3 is TGCGCCAGCAGCTTGGTGGCGAACACTGAAGCTTTCTTT. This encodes CASSLVANTEAFF.

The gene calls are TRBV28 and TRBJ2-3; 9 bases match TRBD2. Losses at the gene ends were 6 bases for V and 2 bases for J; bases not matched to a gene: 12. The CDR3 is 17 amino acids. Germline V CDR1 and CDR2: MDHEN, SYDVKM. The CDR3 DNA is TGTGCCAGCAGCCCAGGGGGAGCGGGGGGCATCACAGATACGCAGTATTTT. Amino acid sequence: CASSPGGAGGITDTQYF.

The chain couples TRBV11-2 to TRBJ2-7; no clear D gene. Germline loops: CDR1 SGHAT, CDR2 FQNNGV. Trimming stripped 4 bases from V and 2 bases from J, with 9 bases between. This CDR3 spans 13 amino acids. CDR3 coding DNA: TGTGCCAGCAGCTCCTCAGGTCCCTACGAGCAGTACTTC. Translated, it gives CASSSSGPYEQYF.

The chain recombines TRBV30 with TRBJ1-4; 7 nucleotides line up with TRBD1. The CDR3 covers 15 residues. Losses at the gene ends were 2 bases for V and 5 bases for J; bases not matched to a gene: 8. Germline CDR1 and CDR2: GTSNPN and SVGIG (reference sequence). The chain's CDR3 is CAWSSIQGRNEKLFF. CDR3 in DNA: TGTGCCTGGAGTTCCATACAGGGGAGGAATGAAAAACTGTTTTTT.

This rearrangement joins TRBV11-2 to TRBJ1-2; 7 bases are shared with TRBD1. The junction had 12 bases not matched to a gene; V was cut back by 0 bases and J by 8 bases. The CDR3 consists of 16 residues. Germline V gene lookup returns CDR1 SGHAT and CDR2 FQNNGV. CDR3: CASSLDIPRGVGGYTF. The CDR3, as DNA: TGTGCCAGCAGCTTAGACATCCCCAGGGGGGTTGGAGGCTACACCTTC.

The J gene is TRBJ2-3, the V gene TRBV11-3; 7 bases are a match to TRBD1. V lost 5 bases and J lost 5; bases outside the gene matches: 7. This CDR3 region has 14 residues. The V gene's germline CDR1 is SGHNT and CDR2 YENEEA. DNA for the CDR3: TGTGCCAGCAGCACCGCAGGGGACAGAGATACGCAGTATTTT. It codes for CASSTAGDRDTQYF. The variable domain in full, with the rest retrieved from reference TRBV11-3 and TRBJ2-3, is EAGVVQSPRYKIIEKKQPVAFWCNPISGHNTLYWYLQNLGQGPELLIRYENEEAVDDSQLPKDRFSAERLKGVDSTLKIQPAELGDSAVYLCASSTAGDRDTQYFGPGTRLTVL.

CDR3 amino acids: CASSAPGATYEQYF. CDR3 nucleotide sequence: TGTGCCAGCAGTGCCCCGGGAGCTACCTACGAGCAGTACTTC. The V call is TRBV28, the J call TRBJ2-7; tentatively, D is TRBD2 (6 bases). The CDR3 has 14 residues. CDR1 MDHEN and CDR2 SYDVKM come from the germline V gene. Trimming took off 5 bases at V and 2 bases at J, with 13 bases between the two ends.